This entry lists 3 T cell receptor beta chains sequenced from one sample in a study of CD8 T cells in ankylosing spondylitis. General study results and limits: Blood from ankylosing spondylitis patients appeared to carry a characteristic roughly 8-variant TCR beta motif.

These receptors are not linked to any known antigen. TCRdb re-called the 5' RACE reads through MiXCR, storing one row per CDR3 protein. The table shows a few hundred thousand distinct CDR3 sequences, with around 17% occurring only once. Sequenced material: blood, either unsorted or a sorted T cell fraction (not recorded which). These receptors were obtained from a male donor with ankylosing spondylitis.

This clonotype was observed a handful of times. This chain uses TRBV12-3 or TRBV12-4 with TRBJ2-3; maybe TRBD2 (5 bases). The V gene lost 10 bases and the J gene lost 6 bases, with 11 bases spanning the gap. The CDR3 consists of 11 residues. This CDR3 reads CATAGRDTQYF. CDR3 bases: TGTGCCACCGCGGGTCGGGATACGCAGTATTTT.

This clonotype was observed a handful of times. The rearrangement links TRBV29-1 to TRBJ1-1, with D unresolved. The length of the CDR3 is 11 residues. Germline CDR1 is SQVTM and CDR2 is ANQGSEA. Between the trimmed V and J ends, which lost 4 bases and 5 bases, there was a span of 8 bases. The CDR3 DNA reads TGCAGCGTTGGTCGGGAAACTGAAGCTTTCTTT. This codes for CSVGRETEAFF.

This clonotype has only a few counts. The CDR3 is CASSGTLAGAVTDTQYF. CDR3 in DNA: TGTGCCAGCAGCGGGACCCTAGCGGGGGCCGTCACAGATACGCAGTATTTT. The chain recombines TRBV7-8 with TRBJ2-3, with TRBD2 identical over 10 bases. Germline V lookup: CDR1 SGHVS, CDR2 FQNEAQ. CDR3 length equals 17 residues. The trim removed 5 bases at V and 2 bases at J, leaving 10 bases unmatched.